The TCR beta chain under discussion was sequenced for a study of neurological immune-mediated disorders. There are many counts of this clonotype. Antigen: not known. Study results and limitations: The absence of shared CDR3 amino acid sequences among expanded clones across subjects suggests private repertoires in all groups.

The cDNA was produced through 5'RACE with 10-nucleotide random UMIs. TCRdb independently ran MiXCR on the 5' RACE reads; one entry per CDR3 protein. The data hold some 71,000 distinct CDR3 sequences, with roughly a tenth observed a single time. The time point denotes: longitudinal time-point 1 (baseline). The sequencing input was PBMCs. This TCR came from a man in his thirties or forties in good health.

The chain's CDR3 is CATSDFYSGRDIYNEQFF. CDR3 nucleotide sequence: TGTGCCACCAGTGATTTCTATAGCGGGAGGGACATCTACAATGAGCAGTTCTTC. The rearrangement uses TRBV24-1 and TRBJ2-1; 11 bases are a match to TRBD2. The CDR3 has 18 residues. Looked up from germline, CDR1 is KGHDR and CDR2 is SFDVKD. J gave up 3 bases and V 1 base, and 7 bases lay outside the gene matches.